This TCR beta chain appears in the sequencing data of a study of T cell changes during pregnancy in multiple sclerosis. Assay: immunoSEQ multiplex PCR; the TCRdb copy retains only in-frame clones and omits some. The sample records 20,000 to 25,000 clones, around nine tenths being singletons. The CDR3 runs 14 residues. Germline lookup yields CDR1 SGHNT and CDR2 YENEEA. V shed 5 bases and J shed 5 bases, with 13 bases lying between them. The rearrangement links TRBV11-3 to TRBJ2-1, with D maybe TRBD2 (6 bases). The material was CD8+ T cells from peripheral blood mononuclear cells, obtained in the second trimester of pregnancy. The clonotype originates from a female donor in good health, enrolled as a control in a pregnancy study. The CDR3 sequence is CASSRRDGNNEQFF. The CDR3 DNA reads TGTGCCAGCAGCAGGCGGGACGGAAACAATGAGCAGTTCTTC.